What follows is one TCR beta chain and its context. Its specificity is unknown. CDR3 length: 14 residues. CDR1 is MNHNY, CDR2 SVGAGI, per germline (reference sequence). V was trimmed by 0 bases and J by 6 bases, leaving 11 bases between them. This sample stems from a study of beta chain features in type 1 diabetes. The sequenced template was cDNA made from the entire isolated RNA. TCRdb's copy holds only in-frame clones and misses some; the assay was immunoSEQ multiplex PCR. The sample lists about 340,000 clones, about a tenth occurring once. Study results and limitations: The study found moderately but significantly shorter TCRB CDR3s in all four CD4+ subsets of Type 1 diabetes patients.

The V gene is TRBV6-6, the J gene TRBJ1-1; perhaps TRBD1 as D (5 bases). Sequencing was carried out using central memory CD4+ T cells from blood. This receptor was identified in a man aged 30-40 years with type 1 diabetes. The CDR3 DNA reads TGTGCCAGCAGTTACTCGGGCAGGGTCCCTGAAGCTTTCTTT. It translates to CASSYSGRVPEAFF.